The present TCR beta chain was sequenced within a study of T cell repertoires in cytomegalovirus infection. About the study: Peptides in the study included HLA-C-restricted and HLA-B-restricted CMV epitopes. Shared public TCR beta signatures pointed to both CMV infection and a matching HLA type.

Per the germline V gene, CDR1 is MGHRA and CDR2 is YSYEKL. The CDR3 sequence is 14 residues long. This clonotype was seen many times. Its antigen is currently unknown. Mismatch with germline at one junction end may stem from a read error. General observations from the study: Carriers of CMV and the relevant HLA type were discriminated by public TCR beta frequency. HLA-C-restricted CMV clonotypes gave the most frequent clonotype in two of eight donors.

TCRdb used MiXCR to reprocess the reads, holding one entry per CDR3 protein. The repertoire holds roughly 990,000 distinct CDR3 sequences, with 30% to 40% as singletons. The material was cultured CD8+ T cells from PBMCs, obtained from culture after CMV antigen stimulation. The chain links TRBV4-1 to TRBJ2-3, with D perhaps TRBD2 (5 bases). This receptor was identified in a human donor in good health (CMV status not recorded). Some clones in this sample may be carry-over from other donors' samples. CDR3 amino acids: CASSQVGGTDTQYF. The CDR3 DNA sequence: TGTGCCAGCAGCCAAGTCGGGGGCACAGATACGCAGTATTTT.